The rows below give T cell receptor beta chains drawn from one sample of a study of blood T cell repertoires in COVID-19. Only in-frame clones appear in the TCRdb table, and some are missing; sequencing was by immunoSEQ multiplex PCR. The sample holds 330,000 or so clones, 80% to 90% seen once. Sequencing was done on a sample of PBMCs or T cells enriched from blood (not recorded which). The origin of the receptors is a man younger than 40 who had recovered from COVID-19. Each CDR3 is given with its conserved first and last residue. The D gene is left open where the match is weak. Clone size appears in some rows only: once, few, many, or a class for an expanded clone.

NA | TRBJ1-4 | TRBV6-5 | TRBD1 | CASKGAGETEKLFF | TGTGCCAGTAAGGGGGCAGGGGAGACCGAAAAACTGTTTTTT
NA | TRBJ2-1 | TRBV6-5 | NA | CASSYALSDSQFF | TGTGCCAGCAGTTACGCCCTAAGCGATTCGCAGTTCTTC
NA | TRBJ2-2 | TRBV18 | TRBD1 | CASSPSGQENTGELFF | TGTGCCAGCTCACCATCCGGACAGGAGAACACCGGGGAGCTGTTTTTT
once | TRBJ2-1 | TRBV19 | TRBD2 | CASSTIAGGMYNEQFF | TGTGCCAGTAGTACCATAGCGGGGGGAATGTACAATGAGCAGTTCTTC
NA | TRBJ1-2 | TRBV11-1 | NA | CASSLDFRYGYTF | TGTGCCAGCAGCTTAGATTTCCGCTATGGCTACACCTTC
once | TRBJ2-7 | TRBV7-2 | TRBD2 | CASSLTATSGGAGQYF | TGTGCCAGCAGCTTAACCGCGACTAGCGGGGGGGCGGGGCAGTACTTC
NA | TRBJ1-4 | TRBV28 | TRBD1 | CASSTGTATNEKLFF | TGTGCCAGCAGTACCGGGACAGCAACTAATGAAAAACTGTTTTTT
NA | TRBJ2-7 | TRBV11-2 | NA | CASSLDIGGSYEQYF | TGTGCCAGCAGCTTAGATATCGGGGGATCCTACGAGCAGTACTTC
NA | TRBJ2-1 | TRBV5-4 | NA | CASSFDSGPYNEQFF | TGTGCCAGCAGCTTCGACAGTGGTCCCTACAATGAGCAGTTCTTC
once | TRBJ2-3 | TRBV5-1 | TRBD2 | CASRSGGVTDTQYF | TGCGCCAGCAGAAGCGGGGGGGTCACAGATACGCAGTATTTT
NA | TRBJ1-5 | TRBV18 | NA | CASSPPTGSRQPQHF | TGTGCCAGCTCACCACCTACAGGGAGTCGTCAGCCCCAGCATTTT
NA | TRBJ2-5 | TRBV5-1 | TRBD1 | CASSGDRAQETQYF | TGCGCCAGCAGCGGGGACAGGGCCCAAGAGACCCAGTACTTC
NA | TRBJ2-7 | TRBV20-1 | NA | CSASRVYEQYF | TGCAGTGCTAGTCGCGTCTACGAGCAGTACTTC
NA | TRBJ1-1 | TRBV12-3/TRBV12-4 | NA | CASSSGRVAFF | TGTGCCAGCAGTTCCGGTCGGGTAGCTTTCTTT
once | TRBJ2-7 | TRBV18 | NA | CASSEGHGPYEQYF | TGTGCCAGCTCAGAGGGACACGGCCCATACGAGCAGTACTTC
NA | TRBJ1-5 | TRBV5-4 | TRBD1 | CASSKDRDRGAGNQPQHF | TGTGCCAGCAGCAAAGACCGGGACAGGGGAGCCGGCAATCAGCCCCAGCATTTT
NA | TRBJ1-5 | TRBV30 | TRBD1 | CAWSPGTGRNQPQHF | TGTGCCTGGAGTCCCGGGACAGGTCGGAATCAGCCCCAGCATTTT
NA | TRBJ1-3 | TRBV30 | NA | CAWSAQGTGNTIYF | TGTGCCTGGAGTGCCCAGGGAACTGGAAACACCATATATTTT
NA | TRBJ2-7 | TRBV6-5 | NA | CASSYSPRAEQYF | TGTGCCAGCAGTTACTCACCCAGGGCCGAGCAGTACTTC
NA | TRBJ2-7 | TRBV7-9 | TRBD1 | CASSFRTGGDFWLYEQYF | TGTGCCAGCAGCTTTCGGACAGGGGGCGATTTTTGGCTCTACGAGCAGTACTTC
NA | TRBJ1-6 | TRBV28 | NA | CASSFGTTYNSPLHF | TGTGCCAGCAGTTTCGGGACAACCTATAATTCACCCCTCCACTTT
NA | TRBJ1-4 | TRBV5-1 | TRBD1 | CASSLRTGGEKLFF | TGCGCCAGCAGCTTGCGTACAGGGGGAGAAAAACTGTTTTTT
once | TRBJ1-4 | TRBV7-2 | NA | CASSLVSRNEKLFF | TGTGCCAGCAGCTTAGTCAGTCGTAATGAAAAACTGTTTTTT
NA | TRBJ1-2 | TRBV28 | TRBD1 | CASSLTGLSYGYTF | TGTGCCAGCAGTTTGACAGGGCTCAGCTATGGCTACACCTTC
NA | TRBJ2-2 | TRBV5-1 | TRBD2 | CASSHSGGANTGELFF | TGCGCCAGCAGCCACAGCGGGGGGGCGAACACCGGGGAGCTGTTTTTT
NA | TRBJ2-7 | TRBV6-4 | TRBD2 | CASRGLAKGVREQYF | TGTGCCAGCAGGGGACTAGCGAAGGGAGTGAGGGAGCAGTACTTC
NA | TRBJ1-4 | TRBV2 | TRBD1 | CASSAWTGGGEKLFF | TGTGCCAGCAGTGCCTGGACAGGGGGCGGCGAAAAACTGTTTTTT
NA | TRBJ1-4 | TRBV27 | NA | CASSLGTWYVGEKLFF | TGTGCCAGCAGTTTAGGGACTTGGTATGTCGGTGAAAAACTGTTTTTT
NA | TRBJ1-4 | TRBV11-2 | NA | CASSFPQGTNEKLFF | TGTGCCAGCAGCTTCCCTCAGGGGACTAATGAAAAACTGTTTTTT
NA | TRBJ1-5 | TRBV15 | NA | CATSDLTVALHNQPQHF | TGTGCCACCAGCGATCTGACAGTAGCCTTACACAATCAGCCCCAGCATTTT
NA | TRBJ1-4 | TRBV19 | NA | CASSQNGETNEKLFF | TGTGCCAGTAGTCAAAACGGGGAAACTAATGAAAAACTGTTTTTT
NA | TRBJ2-5 | TRBV10-3 | TRBD2 | CAISEGTSGGWETQYF | TGTGCCATCAGTGAAGGGACTAGCGGGGGGTGGGAGACCCAGTACTTC
NA | TRBJ1-4 | TRBV6-4 | NA | CASSVPYVQGTNEKLFF | TGTGCCAGCAGTGTCCCCTACGTACAGGGAACTAATGAAAAACTGTTTTTT
NA | TRBJ1-5 | TRBV5-1 | NA | CASSREGSQPQHF | TGCGCCAGCAGCAGGGAAGGGAGTCAGCCCCAGCATTTT
NA | TRBJ2-1 | TRBV20-1 | NA | CSAAGHFGQFF | TGCAGTGCAGCGGGACATTTCGGGCAGTTCTTC
NA | TRBJ1-1 | TRBV30 | NA | CAEWAGRIAFF | TGTGCAGAGTGGGCAGGTCGGATAGCTTTCTTT
NA | TRBJ2-1 | TRBV10-2 | TRBD2 | CASRGRAAGGHEQFF | TGCGCCAGCAGGGGTCGGGCAGCGGGGGGCCATGAGCAGTTCTTC
NA | TRBJ2-7 | TRBV3-1/TRBV3-2 | TRBD2 | CASSQAYSGGPSYEQYF | TGTGCCAGCAGCCAGGCCTATAGCGGGGGGCCCTCCTACGAGCAGTACTTC
once | TRBJ2-2 | TRBV7-8 | NA | CASSSARITGELFF | TGTGCCAGCAGCTCCGCCAGAATTACCGGGGAGCTGTTTTTT
NA | TRBJ1-5 | TRBV9 | TRBD1 | CASSVSTRDRVHSNQPQHF | TGTGCCAGCAGCGTAAGTACCCGGGACAGGGTTCATAGCAATCAGCCCCAGCATTTT
few | TRBJ1-2 | TRBV29-1 | TRBD1 | CSVEEGSGGYGYTF | TGCAGCGTTGAAGAGGGATCAGGGGGCTATGGCTACACCTTC
NA | TRBJ1-1 | TRBV20-1 | NA | CSASESIEAFF | TGCAGTGCTAGCGAGTCGATTGAAGCTTTCTTT
NA | TRBJ1-1 | TRBV5-1 | NA | CASSLVGLTSKNTEAFF | TGCGCCAGCAGCTTGGTGGGACTGACCTCGAAGAACACTGAAGCTTTCTTT
NA | TRBJ1-6 | TRBV5-1 | TRBD1 | CASSPDGDSGRSPLHF | TGCGCCAGCAGCCCGGACGGGGACAGCGGTCGTTCACCCCTCCACTTT
NA | TRBJ1-2 | TRBV2 | TRBD1 | CASSVSSGQGNGYTF | TGTGCCAGCAGTGTGTCTTCGGGACAGGGAAATGGCTACACCTTC
NA | TRBJ1-1 | TRBV28 | TRBD1 | CASSLRDSLNTEAFF | TGTGCCAGCAGTTTGCGGGACAGCTTGAACACTGAAGCTTTCTTT
NA | TRBJ2-2 | TRBV7-9 | NA | CASSLDYLDTGELFF | TGTGCCAGCAGCCTTGACTATCTGGACACCGGGGAGCTGTTTTTT
few | TRBJ1-6 | TRBV9 | TRBD1 | CASSPYDLDRDYNSPLHF | TGTGCCAGCAGCCCATACGATTTGGACAGGGATTATAATTCACCCCTCCACTTT
NA | TRBJ2-1 | TRBV28 | TRBD2 | CASRQSGGRFNEQFF | TGTGCCAGCAGACAAAGCGGGGGGCGGTTTAATGAGCAGTTCTTC
NA | TRBJ2-7 | TRBV14 | NA | CASSQERNEQYF | TGTGCCAGCAGCCAAGAGCGGAACGAGCAGTACTTC
NA | TRBJ1-6 | TRBV30 | NA | CAWRGTSDSPLHF | TGTGCCTGGAGAGGGACATCAGATTCACCCCTCCACTTT
NA | TRBJ2-5 | TRBV10-3 | NA | CAISLAGQETQYF | TGTGCCATCAGTTTGGCAGGCCAAGAGACCCAGTACTTC